The 18 T cell receptor beta chains given below trace back to one sample, sequenced in a study of T cell repertoires in aging, cancer and after chemotherapy. Peripheral blood genomic DNA, not sorted cells or RNA, was the template. A mixed TRB-A/B primer pool amplified rearranged TRB by multiplex touch-down PCR. TCRdb fed the multiplex PCR reads into MiXCR, producing one record per CDR3 protein. The table records around 13,000 distinct CDR3 sequences, approximately 30% of them present only once. The sequenced sample consisted of blood. Source of these receptors: a human donor with a blood cancer.

This clonotype appeared a few times. This chain connects TRBV6-2 or TRBV6-3 to TRBJ1-2; a possible D gene is TRBD1 (6 bases). Trimming cost V 9 bases and J 2 bases, with 22 bases left between them. This CDR3 region has 16 residues. Germline-derived CDR1 and CDR2 are MNHEY and SVGEGT. The CDR3 sequence is CASHTRVWTENYGYTF. The CDR3 nucleotides are TGTGCCAGTCATACGAGAGTTTGGACAGAAAACTATGGCTACACCTTC.

The V gene is TRBV5-5, the J gene TRBJ1-2; 7 bases line up with TRBD1. V trimming: 4 bases; J trimming: 0 bases; junction bases outside the gene matches: 6. The germline V gene has CDR1 SGHKS and CDR2 YYEKEE (reference sequence). The CDR3 spans 15 residues. The CDR3 region has the DNA TGTGCCAGCAGCCAAATAGGACAGGCTAACTATGGCTACACCTTC. Its protein product is CASSQIGQANYGYTF. Using reference TRBV5-5 and TRBJ1-2 for the parts outside the CDR3, the full variable domain is DAGVTQSPTHLIKTRGQQVTLRCSPISGHKSVSWYQQVLGQGPQFIFQYYEKEERGRGNFPDRFSARQFPNYSSELNVNALLLGDSALYLCASSQIGQANYGYTFGSGTRLTVV.

By share, this clonotype ranks as medium-sized. The chain employs TRBV6-6 and TRBJ2-1; TRBD2 matches at 8 bases. The junction had 12 bases not matched to a gene; V was cut back by 1 base and J by 1 base. The CDR3 spans 19 residues. Germline V gene lookup returns CDR1 MNHNY and CDR2 SVGAGI (reference sequence). CDR3 amino acids: CASSYWPQAGVSSYNEQFF. CDR3 in DNA: TGTGCCAGCAGTTACTGGCCTCAAGCGGGAGTTAGTTCCTACAATGAGCAGTTCTTC.

The sample holds one count of this clonotype. Germline and junction disagree at one end, which may indicate a read error. The rearrangement joins TRBV27 to TRBJ1-4; D ambiguous. The CDR3 spans 14 residues. In germline, CDR1 is MNHEY, CDR2 SMNVEV (reference sequence). The CDR3 bases are TGTGCCGGCAGTTGGGCATCATCTAATGAAAAACTGTTTTTT. Protein: CAGSWASSNEKLFF. Filled out from reference TRBV27 and TRBJ1-4, the complete variable domain reads EAQVTQNPRYLITVTGKKLTVTCSQNMNHEYMSWYRQDPGLGLRQIYYSMNVEVTDKGDVPEGYKVSRKEKRNFPLILESPSPNQTSLYFCAGSWASSNEKLFFGSGTQLSVL.

This clonotype occurred many times. CDR3 loop: CASRQGLYNEQFF. In DNA, the CDR3 is TGTGCCAGCAGACAGGGATTGTACAATGAGCAGTTCTTC. The chain has TRBV6-5 and TRBJ2-1; possible D gene TRBD1, 6 bases. V was trimmed by 6 bases and J by 4 bases, leaving 10 bases between them. The CDR3 runs 13 residues. In germline, CDR1 is MNHEY, CDR2 SVGAGI.

The V call is TRBV4-3, the J call TRBJ1-6; the D gene is possibly TRBD1 (6 bases). Trimming took 1 base from V and 10 from J, leaving 14 bases between them. The germline gives CDR1 LGHNA, CDR2 YSLEER. This CDR3 comprises 15 residues. In nucleotides, the CDR3 is TGCGCCAGCAGCCAAGTGGCACAGGGCCACTCACCCCTCCACTTT. It translates to CASSQVAQGHSPLHF.

A note on this clonotype: A much larger clone is a single base away; this may be a read error. The chain is built from TRBV27 and TRBJ2-1; D might be TRBD2 (6 bases). The CDR3 has 13 amino acids. Germline CDR1 is MNHEY and CDR2 is SMNVEV (reference sequence). The ends were cut back, 5 bases at V and 8 bases at J, with 13 bases in the middle. Written as DNA, the CDR3 is TGTGCCAGCAGTCCGCTCGGGGGAGATGAGCAGTTCTTC. Amino acid sequence: CASSPLGGDEQFF.

Many counts were recorded for this clonotype. The rearrangement uses TRBV30 and TRBJ1-1; D is uncertain. Germline V gene lookup returns CDR1 GTSNPN and CDR2 SVGIG (reference sequence). The CDR3 is made up of 12 amino acids. Trimming pared 4 bases from V and 4 bases from J, leaving 10 bases between. The CDR3 sequence: CAWTRISTEAFF. The CDR3 DNA follows: TGTGCCTGGACGCGGATTAGCACTGAAGCTTTCTTT.

In its sample, this clonotype is medium-sized. This rearrangement joins TRBV27 to TRBJ2-1; D may be TRBD1 (6 bases). Germline CDR1 MNHEY, CDR2 SMNVEV (reference sequence). Trimming took off 5 bases at V and 0 bases at J, with 11 bases between the two ends. CDR3 length equals 15 residues. CDR3 residues: CASSRDRSSYNEQFF. CDR3 in DNA: TGTGCCAGCAGTCGAGACAGGAGCTCCTACAATGAGCAGTTCTTC.

This clonotype has only a few counts. The chain has TRBV18 and TRBJ1-1; D remains unclear. Between the trimmed V and J ends, which lost 4 bases and 1 base, there was a span of 10 bases. The CDR3 is 14 amino acids. The germline CDR1 and CDR2 sequences are KGHSH and LQKENI. This CDR3 is CASSLQTTNTEAFF. The CDR3 DNA is TGTGCCAGCTCACTACAAACAACGAACACTGAAGCTTTCTTT. The whole variable domain, filled in from reference TRBV18 and TRBJ1-1, reads NAGVMQNPRHLVRRRGQEARLRCSPMKGHSHVYWYRQLPEEGLKFMVYLQKENIIDESGMPKERFSAEFPKEGPSILRIQQVVRGDSAAYFCASSLQTTNTEAFFGQGTRLTVV.

By share of the sample, this clonotype is medium-sized. The gene calls are TRBV6-5 and TRBJ2-5, with D perhaps given as TRBD1 or TRBD2 (5 bases each). CDR3 length equals 14 residues. Germline CDR1 reads MNHEY; CDR2 reads SVGAGI. The V end was cut by 6 bases, the J end by 7 bases, with 18 bases between. The CDR3 coding sequence is TGTGCCAGCAGAGGGTGGGACGGTACGACGACCCAGTACTTC. This sequence encodes CASRGWDGTTTQYF.

This clonotype was detected only once. The chain links TRBV12-3 or TRBV12-4 to TRBJ1-1; 10 positions match TRBD1. There are 15 residues in the CDR3. The V gene end was trimmed by 3 bases and the J gene end by 5 bases; junction bases not matched to a gene: 6. The DNA for the CDR3 is TGTGCCAGCAGTTTGGTAGTGGGACAGGGGACTGAAGCTTTCTTT. Translation: CASSLVVGQGTEAFF.

This clonotype was found many times. The V gene is TRBV6-2 or TRBV6-3, the J gene TRBJ2-7; TRBD2 aligns across 9 bases. This CDR3 has 17 amino acids. V lost 2 bases and J lost 7; bases outside the gene matches: 15. CDR1 is MNHEY, CDR2 SVGEGT, per germline. The CDR3 nucleotides read TGTGCCAGCAGTTACCATCGACAGGGACGGACTAGCGCTGAGCAGTACGTC. Translating gives CASSYHRQGRTSAEQYV.

This sequence joins TRBV27 and TRBJ2-7; D may be TRBD1 or TRBD2 (5 bases each). Per germline, CDR1 MNHEY and CDR2 SMNVEV (reference sequence). V was trimmed by 3 bases and J by 3 bases, leaving 12 bases between them. This CDR3 region has 14 residues. The DNA of the CDR3 is TGTGCCAGCAGTTTTGCCGGGGCTGGCTACGAGCAGTACTTC. This gives the protein CASSFAGAGYEQYF.

This clonotype has just a few counts. V and J are TRBV5-1 and TRBJ2-1; D is ambiguous. Germline V gene data show CDR1 as SGHRS and CDR2 as YFSETQ. Trimming pared 0 bases from V and 2 bases from J, leaving 9 bases between. The CDR3 is 15 amino acids. The CDR3 is CASSLEGGTYNEQFF. In DNA form, the CDR3 reads TGCGCCAGCAGCTTGGAAGGTGGGACCTACAATGAGCAGTTCTTC.

This clonotype is classed as medium-sized. This chain links TRBV29-1 with TRBJ2-2; TRBD1 matches at 7 bases. V gave up 5 bases and J gave up 0 bases; unmatched junction bases: 9. The CDR3 length is 16 residues. Germline CDR1 and CDR2: SQVTM and ANQGSEA. The CDR3 is CSVLTGTAPNTGELFF. The CDR3 DNA reads as TGCAGCGTTCTTACCGGGACAGCCCCGAACACCGGGGAGCTGTTTTTT.

The J gene is TRBJ2-1, the V gene TRBV5-6; a possible D gene is TRBD2 (7 bases). V dropped 4 bases and J dropped 8 bases, with 31 bases sitting between them. The CDR3 contains 19 residues. Germline lookup yields CDR1 SGHDT and CDR2 YYEEEE. CDR3 protein: CASSTWGLGGGGGIDEQFF. For the CDR3, the DNA is TGTGCCAGCAGCACCTGGGGACTGGGGGGGGGGGGGGGCATTGATGAGCAGTTCTTC. The whole variable domain, remainder taken from reference TRBV5-6 and TRBJ2-1, is DAGVTQSPTHLIKTRGQQVTLRCSPKSGHDTVSWYQQALGQGPQFIFQYYEEEERQRGNFPDRFSGHQFPNYSSELNVNALLLGDSALYLCASSTWGLGGGGGIDEQFFGPGTRLTVL.

This clonotype was seen more than once but under ten times. V is TRBV6-4 and J is TRBJ2-1; 9 bases fit TRBD2. The J segment lost 7 bases and the V segment lost 3 bases, leaving 7 bases of the junction unmatched. The germline CDR1 and CDR2 sequences are MRHNA and SNTAGT. The CDR3 extends over 15 amino acids. The DNA of the CDR3 is TGTGCCAGCAGTGAAGCGGGAGGTGGCTTGAATGAGCAGTTCTTC. This encodes CASSEAGGGLNEQFF.